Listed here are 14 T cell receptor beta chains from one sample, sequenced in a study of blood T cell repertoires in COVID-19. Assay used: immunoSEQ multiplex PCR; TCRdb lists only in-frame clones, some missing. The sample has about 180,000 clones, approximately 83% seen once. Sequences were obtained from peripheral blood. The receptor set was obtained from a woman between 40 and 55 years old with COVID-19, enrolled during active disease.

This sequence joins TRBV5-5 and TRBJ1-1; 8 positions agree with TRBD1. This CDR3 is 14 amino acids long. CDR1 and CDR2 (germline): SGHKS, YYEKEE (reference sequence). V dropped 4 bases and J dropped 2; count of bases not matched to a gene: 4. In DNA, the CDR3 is TGTGCCAGCAGCCCGGACAGGGCAAACACTGAAGCTTTCTTT. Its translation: CASSPDRANTEAFF.

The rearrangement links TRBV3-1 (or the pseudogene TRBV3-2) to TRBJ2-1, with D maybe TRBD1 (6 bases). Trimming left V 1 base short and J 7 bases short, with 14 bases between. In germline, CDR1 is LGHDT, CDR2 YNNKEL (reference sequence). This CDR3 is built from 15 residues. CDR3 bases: TGTGCCAGCAGCCAAGGCAGGGGAGCAAATAATGAGCAGTTCTTC. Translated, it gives CASSQGRGANNEQFF.

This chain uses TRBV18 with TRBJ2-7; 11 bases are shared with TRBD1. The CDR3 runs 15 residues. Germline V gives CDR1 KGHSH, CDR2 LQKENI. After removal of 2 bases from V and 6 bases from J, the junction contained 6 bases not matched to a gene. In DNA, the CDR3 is TGTGCCAGCTCACCAGACGCTGGGACAGGGGGCGAGCAGTACTTC. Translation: CASSPDAGTGGEQYF. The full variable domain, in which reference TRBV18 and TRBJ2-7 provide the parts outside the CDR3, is NAGVMQNPRHLVRRRGQEARLRCSPMKGHSHVYWYRQLPEEGLKFMVYLQKENIIDESGMPKERFSAEFPKEGPSILRIQQVVRGDSAAYFCASSPDAGTGGEQYFGPGTRLTVT.

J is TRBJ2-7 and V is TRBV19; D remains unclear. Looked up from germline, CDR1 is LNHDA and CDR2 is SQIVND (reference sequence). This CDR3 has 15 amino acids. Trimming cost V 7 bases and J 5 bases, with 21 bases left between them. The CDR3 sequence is CASTPVGRPNDEQYF. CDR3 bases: TGTGCCAGTACCCCCGTAGGCAGGCCTAACGACGAGCAGTACTTC.

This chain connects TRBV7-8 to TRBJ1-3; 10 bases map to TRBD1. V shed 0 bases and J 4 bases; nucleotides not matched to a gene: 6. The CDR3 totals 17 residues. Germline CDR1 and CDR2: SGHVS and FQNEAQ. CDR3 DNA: TGTGCCAGCAGCTTAGCGCCGACAGGGGGCGCAGGAAACACCATATATTTT. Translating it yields CASSLAPTGGAGNTIYF.

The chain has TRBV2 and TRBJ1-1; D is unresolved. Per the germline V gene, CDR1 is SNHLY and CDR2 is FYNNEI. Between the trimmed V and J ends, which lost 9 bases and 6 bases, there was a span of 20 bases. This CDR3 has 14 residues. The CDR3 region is CAREPGPSSPEAFF. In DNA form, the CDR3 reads TGTGCCAGGGAGCCGGGTCCTTCATCCCCTGAAGCTTTCTTT.

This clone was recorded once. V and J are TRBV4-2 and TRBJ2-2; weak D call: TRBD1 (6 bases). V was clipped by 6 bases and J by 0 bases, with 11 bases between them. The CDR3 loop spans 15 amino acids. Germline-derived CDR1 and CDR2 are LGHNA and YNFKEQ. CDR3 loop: CASRTQGSNTGELFF. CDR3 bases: TGTGCCAGCAGGACCCAGGGGTCGAACACCGGGGAGCTGTTTTTT.

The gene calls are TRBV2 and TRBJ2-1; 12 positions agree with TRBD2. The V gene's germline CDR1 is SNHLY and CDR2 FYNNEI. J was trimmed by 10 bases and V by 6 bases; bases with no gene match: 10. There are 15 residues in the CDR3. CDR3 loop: CASRIPGLAGDEQFF. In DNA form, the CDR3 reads TGTGCCAGCAGAATCCCGGGACTAGCGGGTGACGAGCAGTTCTTC.

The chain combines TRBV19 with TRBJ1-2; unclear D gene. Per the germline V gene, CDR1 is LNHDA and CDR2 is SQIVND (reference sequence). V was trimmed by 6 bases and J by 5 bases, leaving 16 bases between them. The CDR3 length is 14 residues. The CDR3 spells CASSLQPAGYGYTF. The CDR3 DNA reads TGTGCCAGTAGCCTACAACCGGCGGGATATGGCTACACCTTC.

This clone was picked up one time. CDR3 loop: CASSPDSGGGIQTQYF. In DNA form, the CDR3 reads TGTGCCAGCAGTCCAGATAGCGGGGGGGGAATTCAGACCCAGTACTTC. The chain uses TRBV6-6 and TRBJ2-5; TRBD2 matches at 11 bases. V gave up 5 bases and J gave up 6 bases; unmatched junction bases: 11. The length of the CDR3 is 16 residues. Germline CDR1 MNHNY, CDR2 SVGAGI (reference sequence).

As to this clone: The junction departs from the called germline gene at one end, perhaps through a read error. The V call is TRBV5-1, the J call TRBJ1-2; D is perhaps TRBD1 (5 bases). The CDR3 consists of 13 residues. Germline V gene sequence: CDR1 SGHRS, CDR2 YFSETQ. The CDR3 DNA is TGCGCCAGCAGGTTGGGGGTGAGCGTTGGCTACACCTTC. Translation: CASRLGVSVGYTF.

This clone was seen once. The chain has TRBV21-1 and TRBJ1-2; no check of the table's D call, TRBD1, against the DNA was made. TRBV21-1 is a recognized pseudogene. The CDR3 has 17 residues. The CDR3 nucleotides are TGTGCCAGCAGCAAAGCAGTCCGACACCAAGCTAACTATGGCTACACCTTC. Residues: CASSKAVRHQANYGYTF.

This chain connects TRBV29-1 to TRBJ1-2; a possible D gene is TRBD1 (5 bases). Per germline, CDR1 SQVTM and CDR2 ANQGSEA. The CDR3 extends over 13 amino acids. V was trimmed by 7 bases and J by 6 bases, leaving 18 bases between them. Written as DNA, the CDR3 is TGCAGCGCCCGAGAGGCGGGGCGGGATGGCTACACCTTC. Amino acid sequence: CSAREAGRDGYTF.

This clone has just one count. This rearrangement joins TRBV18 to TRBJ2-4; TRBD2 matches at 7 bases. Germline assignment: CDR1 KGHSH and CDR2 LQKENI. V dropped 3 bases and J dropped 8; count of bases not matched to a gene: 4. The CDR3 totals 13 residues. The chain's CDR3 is CASSPSGRDIQYF. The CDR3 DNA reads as TGTGCCAGCTCACCCAGTGGGAGGGACATTCAGTACTTC.